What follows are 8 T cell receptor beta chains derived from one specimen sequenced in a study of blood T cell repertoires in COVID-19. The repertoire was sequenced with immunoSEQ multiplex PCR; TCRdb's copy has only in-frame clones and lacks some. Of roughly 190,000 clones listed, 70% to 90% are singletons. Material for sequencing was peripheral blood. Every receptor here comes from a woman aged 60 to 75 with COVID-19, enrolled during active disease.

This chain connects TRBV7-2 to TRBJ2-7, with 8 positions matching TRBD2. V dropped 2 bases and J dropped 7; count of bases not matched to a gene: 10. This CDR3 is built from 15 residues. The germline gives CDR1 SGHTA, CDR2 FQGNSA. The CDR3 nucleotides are TGTGCCAGCAGCTTACCCCGGGCGGGAGGCGGAGAGCAGTACTTC. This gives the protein CASSLPRAGGGEQYF.

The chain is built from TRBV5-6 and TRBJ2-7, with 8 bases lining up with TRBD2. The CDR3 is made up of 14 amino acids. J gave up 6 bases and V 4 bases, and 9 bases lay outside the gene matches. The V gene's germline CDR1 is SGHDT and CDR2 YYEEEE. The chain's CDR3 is CASSTGTRNSEQYF. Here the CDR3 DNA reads TGTGCCAGCAGCACCGGGACTAGGAATTCCGAGCAGTACTTC.

CDR3 sequence: CASSQPGGNTIYF. The CDR3 bases are TGTGCCAGCAGCCAACCAGGGGGAAACACCATATATTTT. The V gene is TRBV3-1 (or the pseudogene TRBV3-2), the J gene TRBJ1-3, with D possibly being TRBD1 (5 bases). V gave up 2 bases and J gave up 4 bases, with 6 bases separating them. The length of the CDR3 is 13 residues. Germline assignment: CDR1 LGHDT and CDR2 YNNKEL (reference sequence).

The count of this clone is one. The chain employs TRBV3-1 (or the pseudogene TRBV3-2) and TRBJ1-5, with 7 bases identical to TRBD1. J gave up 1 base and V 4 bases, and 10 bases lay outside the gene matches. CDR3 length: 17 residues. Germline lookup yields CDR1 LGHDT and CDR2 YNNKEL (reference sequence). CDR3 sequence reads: CASSRGQRSMSNQPQHF. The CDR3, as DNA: TGTGCCAGCAGCCGGGGACAGCGATCGATGAGCAATCAGCCCCAGCATTTT.

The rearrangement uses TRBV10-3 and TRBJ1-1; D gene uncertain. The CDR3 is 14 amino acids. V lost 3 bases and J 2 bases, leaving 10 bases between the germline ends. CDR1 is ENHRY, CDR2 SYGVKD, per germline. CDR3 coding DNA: TGTGCCATCAGTGAAACGGCTAGAAACACTGAAGCTTTCTTT. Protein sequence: CAISETARNTEAFF.

CDR3 sequence: CASSKPTGWNTEAFF. The CDR3 region has the DNA TGTGCCAGCAGTAAACCTACAGGGTGGAACACTGAAGCTTTCTTT. The rearrangement uses TRBV28 and TRBJ1-1; TRBD1 might be the D (6 bases). Per the germline V gene, CDR1 is MDHEN and CDR2 is SYDVKM. This CDR3 spans 15 amino acids. V was trimmed by 5 bases and J by 1 base, leaving 14 bases between them.

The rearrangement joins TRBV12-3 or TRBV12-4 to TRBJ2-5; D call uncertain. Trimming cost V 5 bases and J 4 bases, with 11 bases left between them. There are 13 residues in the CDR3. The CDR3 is CASSPLGVETQYF. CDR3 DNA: TGTGCCAGCAGTCCATTGGGCGTAGAGACCCAGTACTTC.

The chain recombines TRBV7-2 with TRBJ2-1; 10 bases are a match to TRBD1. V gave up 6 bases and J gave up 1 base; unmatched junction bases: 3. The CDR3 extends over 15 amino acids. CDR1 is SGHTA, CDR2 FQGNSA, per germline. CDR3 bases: TGTGCCAGCAGGCGGACAGGGGGTTCCTACAATGAGCAGTTCTTC. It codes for CASRRTGGSYNEQFF. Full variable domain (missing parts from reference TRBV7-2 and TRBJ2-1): GAGVSQSPSNKVTEKGKDVELRCDPISGHTALYWYRQSLGQGLEFLIYFQGNSAPDKSGLPSDRFSAERTGGSVSTLTIQRTQQEDSAVYLCASRRTGGSYNEQFFGPGTRLTVL.